These 17 T cell receptor beta chains were all obtained from the same sample, sequenced in a study of T cell responses to AZD1222 COVID-19 vaccine (dated by TCRdb to the early 2020s). Receptor amplification or capture employed the immunoSEQ multiplex PCR assay. The table comes from immuneACCESS by way of TCRdb, which keeps in-frame sequences with V and J called. Part of the clones is missing from these tables; in studies checked, under half for an unresolved V gene and the rest for unknown reasons. In all, the sample holds roughly 87,000 clones, and approximately 89% of those were seen once. The ten biggest clones cover approximately 5.1% of the sample. The sample's time point label, in plain terms: about 28 days (+/-7) after the second vaccine dose. Sequencing used peripheral blood, obtained 28 days after the second AZD1222 dose. The receptors derive from an adult who received the AZD1222 COVID-19 vaccine.

The chain carries TRBV19 and TRBJ1-3; D perhaps matches TRBD1 (5 bases). V shed 7 bases and J shed 0 bases, with 25 bases lying between them. The CDR3 length is 19 residues. Germline V lookup: CDR1 LNHDA, CDR2 SQIVND (reference sequence). The CDR3 region has the DNA TGTGCCAGTACCCCGGACCTGGGGCGGGGTCAAAGCTCTGGAAACACCATATATTTT. As protein: CASTPDLGRGQSSGNTIYF.

V gene TRBV18 combines with J gene TRBJ1-5, with no clear D. The V end lost 0 bases, the J end lost 2 bases, and 8 bases lay between the germline ends. The germline gives CDR1 KGHSH, CDR2 LQKENI. The CDR3 loop spans 15 amino acids. The CDR3 DNA is TGTGCCAGCTCACCACCGGAGGAGGGCAATCAGCCCCAGCATTTT. Amino acid sequence: CASSPPEEGNQPQHF.

CDR3 sequence: CASSLGGTSGNTIYF. DNA for the CDR3: TGTGCCAGCAGCTTGGGCGGGACGTCTGGAAACACCATATATTTT. This chain uses TRBV5-4 with TRBJ1-3, with D maybe TRBD1 (5 bases). This CDR3 has 15 amino acids. The V end lost 0 bases, the J end lost 1 base, and 8 bases lay between the germline ends. The germline V gene encodes CDR1 SGHNT and CDR2 YYREEE (reference sequence).

CDR3 nucleotide sequence: TGTGCCAGCAGCTTTCGGGGGACTGGAGGCTACGAGCAGTACTTC. Translated: CASSFRGTGGYEQYF. This chain connects TRBV7-3 to TRBJ2-7, with D maybe TRBD2 (6 bases). This CDR3 is 15 amino acids long. CDR1 is SGHTA and CDR2 is FQGTGA in the germline V gene. With 3 bases removed from V and 3 bases from J, the gap between germline ends came to 15 bases.

V usage is TRBV4-1 and J usage is TRBJ2-5, with 7 bases that match TRBD2. Per the germline V gene, CDR1 is MGHRA and CDR2 is YSYEKL. Losses at the gene ends were 2 bases for V and 2 bases for J; bases not matched to a gene: 5. This CDR3 spans 15 amino acids. The DNA of the CDR3 is TGCGCCAGCAGCCAACCTATTAGCGGGCAAGAGACCCAGTACTTC. Protein product: CASSQPISGQETQYF.

The chain uses TRBV5-6 and TRBJ2-7, with TRBD1 as a possible D gene (6 bases). CDR3 length: 14 residues. V was pared by 3 bases and J by 5 bases, with 15 bases between. The germline gives CDR1 SGHDT, CDR2 YYEEEE. The chain's CDR3 is CASSSNREGDEQYF. The CDR3 DNA reads as TGTGCCAGCAGCTCAAACAGGGAAGGCGACGAGCAGTACTTC.

This clone was detected only a few times. The chain recombines TRBV30 with TRBJ2-7; D is ambiguous. Germline assignment: CDR1 GTSNPN and CDR2 SVGIG (reference sequence). The CDR3 has 12 amino acids. V lost 6 bases, J lost 1 base, and 10 bases lay in between. CDR3 protein: CACNGLSYEQYF. CDR3 coding DNA: TGTGCCTGCAACGGCCTTTCCTACGAGCAGTACTTC.

The rearrangement joins TRBV2 to TRBJ1-2, with D tentatively TRBD1 (6 bases). This CDR3 is built from 12 residues. Germline loops: CDR1 SNHLY, CDR2 FYNNEI. Trimming removed 6 bases from V and 6 bases from J, with 11 bases in between. CDR3 in amino acids: CASRTTGHGYTF. CDR3 DNA sequence: TGTGCCAGCAGAACGACAGGTCATGGCTACACCTTC.

This clone was seen a handful of times. V usage is TRBV5-1 and J usage is TRBJ1-4, with 9 bases aligning to TRBD1. The germline gives CDR1 SGHRS, CDR2 YFSETQ. Losses at the gene ends were 4 bases for V and 8 bases for J; bases not matched to a gene: 9. The CDR3 has 15 amino acids. CDR3 DNA sequence: TGCGCCAGCAGCGCCCCGGACAGGGGTGAAGAAAAACTGTTTTTT. This encodes CASSAPDRGEEKLFF.

V is TRBV11-3 and J is TRBJ2-5, with TRBD1 identical over 10 bases. CDR1 SGHNT and CDR2 YENEEA come from the germline V gene. V shed 5 bases and J 2 bases; nucleotides not matched to a gene: 2. The CDR3 contains 14 residues. The CDR3 DNA reads TGTGCCAGCAGCCGACAGGGGGCACAAGAGACCCAGTACTTC. Protein: CASSRQGAQETQYF.

The J gene is TRBJ2-1, the V gene TRBV11-2; a weak D match, TRBD1 (6 bases). V was pared by 3 bases and J by 10 bases, with 16 bases between. CDR1 and CDR2 from the germline V gene are SGHAT and FQNNGV. CDR3 size: 14 residues. Here the CDR3 DNA reads TGTGCCAGCAGCTTTACGACAGGATACGGCGAGCAGTTCTTC. It codes for CASSFTTGYGEQFF.

The chain links TRBV4-1 to TRBJ2-1; D not resolved. The V gene lost 0 bases and the J gene lost 4 bases, with 13 bases spanning the gap. CDR3 length: 16 residues. Germline lookup yields CDR1 MGHRA and CDR2 YSYEKL. The chain's CDR3 is CASSQDNSMVYNEQFF. The CDR3 coding sequence is TGCGCCAGCAGCCAAGATAACAGTATGGTATACAATGAGCAGTTCTTC.

The rearrangement links TRBV19 to TRBJ2-2; TRBD1 is a possible D gene (6 bases). This CDR3 region has 14 residues. V gave up 4 bases and J gave up 3 bases, with 9 bases separating them. The germline V gene encodes CDR1 LNHDA and CDR2 SQIVND (reference sequence). The CDR3 here is CASSKGQYTGELFF. DNA for the CDR3: TGTGCCAGTAGTAAAGGACAGTACACCGGGGAGCTGTTTTTT.

The rearrangement links TRBV27 to TRBJ2-6; D is unresolved. Trimming pared 5 bases from V and 0 bases from J, leaving 8 bases between. The length of the CDR3 is 15 residues. CDR1 is MNHEY, CDR2 SMNVEV, per germline (reference sequence). The CDR3 DNA follows: TGTGCCAGCAGTCTGGTATACTCTGGGGCCAACGTCCTGACTTTC. This gives the protein CASSLVYSGANVLTF.

The chain has TRBV10-2 and TRBJ2-1, with TRBD2 identical over 8 bases. CDR3 size: 15 residues. V lost 2 bases to trimming and J lost 4 bases; unmatched junction nucleotides: 4. Looked up from germline, CDR1 is WSHSY and CDR2 is SAAADI. The CDR3 protein is CASSEGGGRYNEQFF. CDR3 nucleotide sequence: TGCGCCAGCAGTGAGGGCGGGGGGAGGTACAATGAGCAGTTCTTC.

Here the CDR3 reads CASSPLDANTGELFF. CDR3 DNA: TGTGCCAGCAGCCCATTGGACGCGAACACCGGGGAGCTGTTTTTT. V usage is TRBV7-2 and J usage is TRBJ2-2; D remains ambiguous. Germline loops: CDR1 SGHTA, CDR2 FQGNSA. The CDR3 loop spans 15 amino acids. V was shortened by 5 bases and J by 0 bases, with 10 bases between the two germline ends.

This chain connects TRBV27 to TRBJ1-3; 8 bases fit TRBD1. With 6 bases clipped from V and 1 base from J, the junction kept 5 bases outside the gene matches. The CDR3 is 15 amino acids. Germline loops: CDR1 MNHEY, CDR2 SMNVEV (reference sequence). This CDR3 is CASRLQGGSGNTIYF. The CDR3 region has the DNA TGTGCCAGCAGACTACAGGGGGGATCTGGAAACACCATATATTTT.